Sequencing of this T cell receptor beta chain was carried out in a study of blood T cell repertoires in COVID-19 (dated by TCRdb to about 2020). Regarding the research as a whole: The collaborator samples originated in the United States, Italy and Spain and spanned the acute and convalescent phases of COVID-19. Where available, HLA class I and class II types were taken from metadata supplied by the sample provider and were not determined by assay-based typing. The material from the prospective study consisted of cDNA or gDNA derived from T cells, B-cell-depleted T cells, or PBMCs. Deeply sampled blood TCRbeta repertoires from subjects exposed to, actively infected with, or recovered from COVID-19 were included in the dataset. The repertoires were made available in a free public database intended to serve as a resource for research on the immune response to SARS-CoV-2. Samples were obtained from the ongoing ImmuneRACE study (first 160 participants) and from roughly 1,300 subjects provided by 6 global collaborators. Nearly every sample came with metadata listing a de-identified subject ID, COVID-19 status, age in years and sex. Summary of the overall study and its limitations: Clinical and demographic metadata were provided uncurated, with the amount varying by source and participant.

The collaborating institutions used their own protocols to collect whole blood in K2EDTA tubes. For TCRbeta analysis, collaborator samples were shipped as frozen whole blood, as isolated PBMCs, or as DNA extracted from either sample type. Trimming accounts for 4 bases at V and 3 bases at J, while the number of junction bases matched to no gene is 6. The CDR1 and CDR2 encoded by the germline V gene are SGHRS and YFSETQ. CDR3 length: 14 amino acids, cysteine to phenylalanine. The entry retains the CDR3 DNA only, 42 bases that are in frame from base 1. With regard to this clone: Its antigen remains unidentified. Base qualities are missing; no much larger clone stands one base away.

TCRbeta CDR3 regions were amplified from genomic DNA using the immunoSEQ Assay, a bias-controlled multiplex PCR. The published analysis was carried out like this. Nucleated cell counts per sample were estimated from amplification of reference gene primers within the assay. Sequence reads were collapsed and filtered to measure the absolute abundance of every unique TCRbeta CDR3 rearrangement. For each sample, productive Simpson clonality was calculated by taking the square root of Simpson's diversity index across productive rearrangements. The clones in this table, taken by TCRdb from immuneACCESS, are in-frame only. Not every clone is retained; where verified, under half of the shortfall comes from an unresolved V gene, and the cause of the rest is unknown. That table gives V, J and clone size, and the DNA gave D and trimming. Within this sample are more than 150,000 clones, with more than 70% of them counted one time only. The ten largest clones capture 11% to 15% of the sample.

This TCR came from a man younger than 35 with active or convalescent COVID-19. The sequenced sample consisted of peripheral blood. The rearranged segments are TRBV5-1 and TRBJ2-7; a stretch of 8 junction bases matches TRBD2. The DNA sequence is given as TGCGCCAGCAGCCGGGAGGGGAAGGACTACGAGCAGTACTTC. Translated, this is CASSREGKDYEQYF.